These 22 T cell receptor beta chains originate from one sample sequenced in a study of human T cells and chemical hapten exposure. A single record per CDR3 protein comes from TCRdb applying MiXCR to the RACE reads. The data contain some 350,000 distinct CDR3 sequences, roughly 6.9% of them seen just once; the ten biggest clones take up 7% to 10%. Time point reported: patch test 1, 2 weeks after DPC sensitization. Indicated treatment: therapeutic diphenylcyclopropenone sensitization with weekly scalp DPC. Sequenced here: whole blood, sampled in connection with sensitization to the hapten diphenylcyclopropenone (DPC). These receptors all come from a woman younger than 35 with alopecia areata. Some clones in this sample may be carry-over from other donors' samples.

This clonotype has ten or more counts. CDR3 residues: CASSLARGGPYEQYF. The CDR3 DNA reads as TGCGCCAGCAGCCTAGCTCGGGGTGGGCCCTACGAGCAGTACTTC. The chain links TRBV4-3 to TRBJ2-7; perhaps TRBD2 as D (5 bases). CDR3 length equals 15 residues. Trimming removed 4 bases from V and 2 bases from J, with 15 bases in between. Germline lookup yields CDR1 LGHNA and CDR2 YSLEER.

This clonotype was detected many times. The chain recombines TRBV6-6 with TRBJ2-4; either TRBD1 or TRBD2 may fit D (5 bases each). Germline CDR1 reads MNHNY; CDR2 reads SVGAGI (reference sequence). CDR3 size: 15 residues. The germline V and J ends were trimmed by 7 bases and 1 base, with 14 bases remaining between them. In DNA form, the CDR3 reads TGTGCCAGCATAGGGGCGGAGCGGGCCAAAAACATTCAGTACTTC. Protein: CASIGAERAKNIQYF.

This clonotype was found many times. The CDR3 loop reads CASIAGSLYNEQFF. In nucleotides, the CDR3 is TGTGCCAGCATCGCGGGGTCCTTATACAATGAGCAGTTCTTC. The chain carries TRBV12-3 or TRBV12-4 and TRBJ2-1, with a possible D match to TRBD2 (6 bases). This CDR3 has 14 amino acids. The V end lost 7 bases, the J end lost 4 bases, and 14 bases lay between the germline ends.

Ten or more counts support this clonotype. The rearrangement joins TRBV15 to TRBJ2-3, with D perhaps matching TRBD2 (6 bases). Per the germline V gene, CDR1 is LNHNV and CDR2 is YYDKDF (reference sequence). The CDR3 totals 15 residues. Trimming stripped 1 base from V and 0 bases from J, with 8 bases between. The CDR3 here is CATSRAGVSTDTQYF. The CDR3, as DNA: TGTGCCACCAGCAGAGCGGGGGTGAGCACAGATACGCAGTATTTT.

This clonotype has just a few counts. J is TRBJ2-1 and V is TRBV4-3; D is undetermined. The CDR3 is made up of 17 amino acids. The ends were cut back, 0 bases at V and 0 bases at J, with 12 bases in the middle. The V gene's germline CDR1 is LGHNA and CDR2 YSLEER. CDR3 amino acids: CASSQEFAGFSYNEQFF. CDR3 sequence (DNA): TGCGCCAGCAGCCAAGAGTTCGCCGGGTTCTCCTACAATGAGCAGTTCTTC.

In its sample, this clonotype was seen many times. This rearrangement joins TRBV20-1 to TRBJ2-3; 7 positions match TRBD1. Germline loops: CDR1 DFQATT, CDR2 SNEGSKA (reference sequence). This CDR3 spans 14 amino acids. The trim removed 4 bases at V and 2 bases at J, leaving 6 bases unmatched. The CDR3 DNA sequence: TGCAGTGCTACCGGGACAGTCGACACAGATACGCAGTATTTT. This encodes CSATGTVDTDTQYF.

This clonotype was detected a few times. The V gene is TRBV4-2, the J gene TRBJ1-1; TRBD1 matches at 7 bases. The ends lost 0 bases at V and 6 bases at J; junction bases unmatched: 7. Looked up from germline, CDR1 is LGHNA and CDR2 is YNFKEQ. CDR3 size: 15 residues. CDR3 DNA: TGTGCCAGCAGCCAAGAGACAGGGAGGGACTCTGAAGCTTTCTTT. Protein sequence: CASSQETGRDSEAFF.

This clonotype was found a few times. The CDR3 DNA follows: TGTGCCAGCAGCTCCCGACAGGGGGGCTACGAGCAGTACTTC. This sequence encodes CASSSRQGGYEQYF. This chain connects TRBV7-9 to TRBJ2-7, with 9 bases identical to TRBD1. The V and J ends lost 4 bases and 3 bases, in that order; junction bases with no gene match: 4. The germline gives CDR1 SEHNR, CDR2 FQNEAQ (reference sequence). The CDR3 covers 14 residues.

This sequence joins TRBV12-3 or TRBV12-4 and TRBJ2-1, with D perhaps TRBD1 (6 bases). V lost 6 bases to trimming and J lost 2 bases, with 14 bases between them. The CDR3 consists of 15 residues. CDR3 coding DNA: TGTGCCAGCAGCCCTAACAGGGATACCTACAATGAGCAGTTCTTC. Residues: CASSPNRDTYNEQFF.

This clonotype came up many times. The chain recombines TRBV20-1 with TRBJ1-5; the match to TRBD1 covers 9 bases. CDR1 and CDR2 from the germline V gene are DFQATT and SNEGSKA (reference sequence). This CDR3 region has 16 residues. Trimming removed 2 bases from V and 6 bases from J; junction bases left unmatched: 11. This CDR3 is CSARHQTGGSGQPQHF. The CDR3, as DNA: TGCAGTGCTAGACATCAAACAGGGGGCTCCGGTCAGCCCCAGCATTTT.

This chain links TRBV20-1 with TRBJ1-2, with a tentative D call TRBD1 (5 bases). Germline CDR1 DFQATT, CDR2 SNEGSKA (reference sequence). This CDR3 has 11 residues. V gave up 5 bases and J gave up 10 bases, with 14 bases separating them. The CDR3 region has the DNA TGCAGTGCTGGACACCGCGGGACCTACACCTTC. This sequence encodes CSAGHRGTYTF.

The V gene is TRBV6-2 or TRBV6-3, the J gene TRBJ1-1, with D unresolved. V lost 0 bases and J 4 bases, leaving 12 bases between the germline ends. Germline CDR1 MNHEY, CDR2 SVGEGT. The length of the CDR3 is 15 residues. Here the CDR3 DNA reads TGTGCCAGCAGTTACTCGATCGGTTACGGCACTGAAGCTTTCTTT. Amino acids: CASSYSIGYGTEAFF.

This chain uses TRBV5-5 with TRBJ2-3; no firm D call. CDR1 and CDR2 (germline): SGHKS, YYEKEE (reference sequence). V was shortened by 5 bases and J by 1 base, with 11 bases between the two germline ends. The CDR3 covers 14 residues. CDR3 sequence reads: CASRWTYGTDTQYF. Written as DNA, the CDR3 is TGTGCCAGCAGGTGGACGTACGGCACAGATACGCAGTATTTT.

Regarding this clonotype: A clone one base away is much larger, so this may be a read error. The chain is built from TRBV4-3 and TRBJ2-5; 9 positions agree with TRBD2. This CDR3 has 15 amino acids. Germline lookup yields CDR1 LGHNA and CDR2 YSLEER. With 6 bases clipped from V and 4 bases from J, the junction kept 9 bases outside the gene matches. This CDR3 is CASRQTGTSIETQYF. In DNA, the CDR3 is TGCGCCAGCAGACAGACCGGGACTAGCATAGAGACCCAGTACTTC.

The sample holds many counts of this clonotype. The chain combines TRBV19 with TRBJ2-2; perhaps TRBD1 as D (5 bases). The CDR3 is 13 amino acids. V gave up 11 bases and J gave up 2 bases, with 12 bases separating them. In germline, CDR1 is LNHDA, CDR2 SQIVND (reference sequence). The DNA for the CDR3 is TGTGCCGTACAGGAATATAACACCGGGGAGCTGTTTTTT. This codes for CAVQEYNTGELFF.

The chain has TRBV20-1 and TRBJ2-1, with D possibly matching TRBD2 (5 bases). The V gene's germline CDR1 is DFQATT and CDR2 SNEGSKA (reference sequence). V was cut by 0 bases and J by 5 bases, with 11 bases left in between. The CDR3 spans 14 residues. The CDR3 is CSAREGSSHNEQFF. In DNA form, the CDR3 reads TGCAGTGCTAGAGAGGGGTCTAGCCACAATGAGCAGTTCTTC.

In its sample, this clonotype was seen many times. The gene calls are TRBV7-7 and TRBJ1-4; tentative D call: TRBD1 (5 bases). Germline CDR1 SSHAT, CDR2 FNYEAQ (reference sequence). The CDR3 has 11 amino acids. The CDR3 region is CATGDEEKLFF. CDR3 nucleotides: TGTGCTACGGGGGACGAGGAAAAACTGTTTTTT. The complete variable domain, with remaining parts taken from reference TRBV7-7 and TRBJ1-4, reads GAGVSQSPRYKVTKRGQDVTLRCDPISSHATLYWYQQALGQGPEFLTYFNYEAQPDKSGLPSDRFSAERPEGSISTLTIQRTEQRDSAMYRCATGDEEKLFFGSGTQLSVL.

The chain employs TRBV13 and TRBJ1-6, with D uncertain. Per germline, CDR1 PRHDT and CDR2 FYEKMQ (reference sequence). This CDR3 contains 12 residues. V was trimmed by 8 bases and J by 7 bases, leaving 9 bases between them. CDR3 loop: CASGPYNSPLHF. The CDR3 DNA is TGTGCCAGCGGACCGTACAATTCACCCCTCCACTTT. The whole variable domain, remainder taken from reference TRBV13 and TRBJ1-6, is AAGVIQSPRHLIKEKRETATLKCYPIPRHDTVYWYQQGPGQDPQFLISFYEKMQSDKGSIPDRFSAQQFSDYHSELNMSSLELGDSALYFCASGPYNSPLHFGNGTRLTVT.

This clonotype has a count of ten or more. Here the CDR3 reads CASSILPGGGADEQFF. The CDR3 DNA follows: TGTGCCAGTAGTATATTACCTGGCGGGGGGGCAGATGAGCAGTTCTTC. This chain joins TRBV19 and TRBJ2-1, with 9 bases aligning to TRBD2. The CDR3 sequence is 16 residues long. V gave up 2 bases and J gave up 8 bases; unmatched junction bases: 10. Germline CDR1 and CDR2: LNHDA and SQIVND (reference sequence).

CDR3 DNA: TGCAGTGCTAAACAGGGGGCGGGCACAGATACGCAGTATTTT. The encoded protein is CSAKQGAGTDTQYF. The chain employs TRBV20-1 and TRBJ2-3; TRBD1 aligns across 9 bases. V lost 4 bases and J lost 1; bases outside the gene matches: 3. The CDR3 loop spans 14 amino acids. Germline values: CDR1 DFQATT, CDR2 SNEGSKA (reference sequence).

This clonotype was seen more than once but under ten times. DNA of the CDR3: TGTGCCAGCTCACCACCGACGTCGAGGGATACGCAGTATTTT. This sequence encodes CASSPPTSRDTQYF. V is TRBV18 and J is TRBJ2-3; D ambiguous. Germline CDR1 reads KGHSH; CDR2 reads LQKENI. The CDR3 has 14 amino acids. The V gene lost 0 bases and the J gene lost 6 bases, with 10 bases spanning the gap.

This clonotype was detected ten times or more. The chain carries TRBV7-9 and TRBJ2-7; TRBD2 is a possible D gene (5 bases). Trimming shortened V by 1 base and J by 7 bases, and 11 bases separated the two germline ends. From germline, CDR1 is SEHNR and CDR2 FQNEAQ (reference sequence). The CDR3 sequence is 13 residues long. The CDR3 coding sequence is TGTGCCAGCAGCTTAGGCGTCCCGGGAGAGCAGTACTTC. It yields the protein CASSLGVPGEQYF.